The TCR beta chain described here comes from a study of T cells in tumors after PD-1 blockade. Study as a whole: Daily vismodegib 150 mg continued in a subset of anti-PD-1-treated patients. Peripheral blood samples averaged about 33,000 unique clonotypes and some 120,000 templates.

The assay was immunoSEQ multiplex PCR, and TCRdb's table has in-frame clones only and misses some. The sample contains tens of thousands of clones, roughly 70% of which appear only once. A remark on this clone: Its cognate antigen is unknown.

Overall study results and limits: Some novel exhausted tumor clones appeared in pre-treatment blood, suggesting peripheral recruitment.

Genomic DNA template from tumor biopsies or peripheral blood, 616 ng to 6,004 ng input. The CDR3 extends over 14 amino acids. Trimming at V came to 6 bases and at J to 7 bases, leaving 10 bases not matched to a gene. The germline CDR1 and CDR2 sequences are KGHSH and LQKENI. The TCR was taken from a human donor with basal cell carcinoma. The sequences come from PBMCs, collected after anti-PD-1 treatment. The V and J genes are TRBV18 and TRBJ2-7; TRBD2 aligns across 9 bases. The CDR3 DNA sequence: TGTGCCAGCTCTCGCGGGGGGGCCTCTTCTGAGCAGTACTTC. Translation gives CASSRGGASSEQYF.